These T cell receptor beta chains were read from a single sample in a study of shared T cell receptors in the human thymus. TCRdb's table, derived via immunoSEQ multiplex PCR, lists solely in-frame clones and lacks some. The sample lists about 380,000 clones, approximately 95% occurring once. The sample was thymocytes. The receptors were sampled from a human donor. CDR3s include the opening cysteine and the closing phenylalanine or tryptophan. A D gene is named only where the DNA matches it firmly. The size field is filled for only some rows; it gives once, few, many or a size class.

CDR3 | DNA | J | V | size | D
CASRGTTAYNEQFF | TGTGCCAGCAGAGGGACTACCGCCTACAATGAGCAGTTCTTC | TRBJ2-1 | TRBV6-5 | NA | TRBD2
CASSLNGTGALYNEQFF | TGTGCCAGCAGCTTAAATGGGACAGGGGCCCTCTACAATGAGCAGTTCTTC | TRBJ2-1 | TRBV7-3 | NA | TRBD1
CASSLSQREGGTDTQYF | TGTGCCAGCAGTTTATCGCAACGGGAGGGCGGTACAGATACGCAGTATTTT | TRBJ2-3 | TRBV27 | NA | TRBD2
CASSLGPSTDTQYF | TGTGCCAGCAGTTTGGGACCGAGCACAGATACGCAGTATTTT | TRBJ2-3 | TRBV6-5 | NA | NA
CASSLGRPDTEAFF | TGTGCCAGCAGCTTGGGGAGGCCGGACACTGAAGCTTTCTTT | TRBJ1-1 | TRBV9 | NA | NA
CASSLIGNSYNEQFF | TGTGCCAGCAGCTTAATCGGGAACTCCTACAATGAGCAGTTCTTC | TRBJ2-1 | TRBV11-3 | NA | NA
CASNRDRGRPTGQPQHF | TGTGCCAGTAATAGGGACAGGGGACGTCCCACTGGGCAGCCCCAGCATTTT | TRBJ1-5 | TRBV19 | few | TRBD1
CASSKAVAGRCGNQPQHF | TGTGCCAGTAGTAAAGCCGTGGCAGGTCGTTGTGGCAATCAGCCCCAGCATTTT | TRBJ1-5 | TRBV19 | NA | NA
CASSLTGNEQFF | TGTGCCAGCAGTTTGACCGGTAATGAGCAGTTCTTC | TRBJ2-1 | TRBV6-5 | NA | NA
CASTGRLANVLTF | TGTGCCAGCACGGGGAGGTTGGCCAACGTCCTGACTTTC | TRBJ2-6 | TRBV6-1 | once | NA
CASSLVPRGQTYEQYF | TGTGCCAGCAGCTTAGTCCCCCGGGGACAGACCTACGAGCAGTACTTC | TRBJ2-7 | TRBV7-2 | NA | TRBD1
CASSGDSGALQETQYF | TGTGCCAGCTCAGGGGATAGCGGGGCCCTTCAAGAGACCCAGTACTTC | TRBJ2-5 | TRBV18 | NA | TRBD2
CASSWRLAGFQETQYF | TGTGCCAGCAGTTGGAGACTAGCGGGCTTTCAAGAGACCCAGTACTTC | TRBJ2-5 | TRBV28 | NA | TRBD2
CASSEALGTAQAQYF | TGTGCCAGCAGTGAAGCGCTCGGGACAGCCCAGGCGCAGTATTTT | TRBJ2-3 | TRBV6-1 | once | TRBD1
CASSPGPQGETQYF | TGTGCCAGCAGCCCAGGGCCTCAAGGGGAGACCCAGTACTTC | TRBJ2-5 | TRBV27 | NA | NA
CASSYCQRECSYNEQFF | TGTGCCAGCAGCTACTGTCAGCGGGAGTGCTCCTACAATGAGCAGTTCTTC | TRBJ2-1 | TRBV5-4 | once | TRBD2
CASTLPQGASEAFF | TGTGCCAGCACCCTCCCACAGGGGGCCAGTGAAGCTTTCTTT | TRBJ1-1 | TRBV28 | NA | TRBD1
CASSLDLGQVYEQYF | TGTGCCAGCAGCTTAGATCTGGGACAGGTGTACGAGCAGTACTTC | TRBJ2-7 | TRBV7-2 | NA | TRBD1
CATSRGEGIKPQHF | TGTGCCACCAGCAGAGGGGAAGGCATCAAGCCCCAGCATTTT | TRBJ1-5 | TRBV15 | NA | NA
CATSRAEGSREQYF | TGTGCCACCAGCAGAGCAGAGGGTAGCAGGGAGCAGTACTTC | TRBJ2-7 | TRBV15 | NA | NA
CASSGGLADYNEQFF | TGTGCCAGCAGCGGGGGACTAGCGGATTACAATGAGCAGTTCTTC | TRBJ2-1 | TRBV5-4 | NA | TRBD2
CASSPTGGRQETQYF | TGTGCCAGCAGTCCGACCGGAGGACGCCAAGAGACCCAGTACTTC | TRBJ2-5 | TRBV27 | NA | NA
CASSLKGVAEAFF | TGTGCCAGCAGCCTTAAAGGGGTAGCTGAAGCTTTCTTT | TRBJ1-1 | TRBV5-6 | NA | NA
CAISLTEMTPRREQYF | TGTGCCATCAGTCTCACCGAAATGACCCCCCGGCGCGAGCAGTACTTC | TRBJ2-7 | TRBV10-3 | NA | NA
CATSRPTTSGNYEQYF | TGTGCCACCAGCAGACCAACGACTAGCGGGAACTACGAGCAGTACTTC | TRBJ2-7 | TRBV15 | NA | TRBD2
CASSQGAGGAYNEQFF | TGCGCCAGCAGCCAAGGAGCGGGAGGGGCCTACAATGAGCAGTTCTTC | TRBJ2-1 | TRBV4-3 | NA | TRBD2
CASSSGESGELFF | TGTGCCAGCAGTTCTGGGGAATCCGGGGAGCTGTTTTTT | TRBJ2-2 | TRBV28 | NA | NA
CASRNPMEGRTGNTIYF | TGTGCCAGCAGGAATCCTATGGAGGGTCGAACTGGAAACACCATATATTTT | TRBJ1-3 | TRBV28 | NA | NA
CASSLETGDSSGNTIYF | TGTGCCAGCAGCTTAGAGACAGGGGATTCCTCTGGAAACACCATATATTTT | TRBJ1-3 | TRBV7-9 | once | TRBD1
CASSVGRLASNEQFF | TGTGCCAGCAGCGTAGGACGGCTAGCTAGCAATGAGCAGTTCTTC | TRBJ2-1 | TRBV9 | NA | NA
CASSEALRVGANYGYTF | TGTGCCAGCAGTGAAGCGCTTCGTGTGGGGGCTAACTATGGCTACACCTTC | TRBJ1-2 | TRBV2 | NA | NA
CASSLGLRTLLHEQYF | TGTGCCAGCAGCTTAGGCCTCCGGACCCTCCTCCACGAGCAGTACTTC | TRBJ2-7 | TRBV7-8 | NA | NA
CASSAGTGPYEQYF | TGTGCCAGCAGCGCCGGGACAGGACCCTACGAGCAGTACTTC | TRBJ2-7 | TRBV9 | NA | TRBD1
CASTQRVRGTNQPQHF | TGTGCCAGCACCCAGAGGGTCAGGGGGACCAATCAGCCCCAGCATTTT | TRBJ1-5 | TRBV7-3 | NA | TRBD1
CASRRQVNYGYTF | TGTGCCAGCAGGCGACAGGTTAACTATGGCTACACCTTC | TRBJ1-2 | TRBV6-1 | NA | NA
CASSQDSWVEYKLSFYGYTF | TGTGCCAGCAGCCAAGATAGTTGGGTTGAATATAAACTATCATTCTATGGCTACACCTTC | TRBJ1-2 | TRBV14 | NA | NA
CASSLSGRATNEKLFF | TGTGCCAGCAGCTTAAGTGGGAGGGCAACTAATGAAAAACTGTTTTTT | TRBJ1-4 | TRBV5-6 | NA | NA
CASSPEGQVGYTF | TGTGCCAGCAGTCCCGAGGGGCAGGTTGGCTACACCTTC | TRBJ1-2 | TRBV11-2 | NA | NA
CASSQRELAGADTQYF | TGTGCCAGCAGCCAAAGGGAACTAGCGGGAGCAGATACGCAGTATTTT | TRBJ2-3 | TRBV16 | NA | TRBD2
CAKDSPPYGNTIYF | TGTGCCAAGGACAGTCCTCCTTATGGAAACACCATATATTTT | TRBJ1-3 | TRBV7-9 | once | NA
CASSSPGQDLHNEQFF | TGTGCCAGCAGCTCACCGGGACAGGATTTACACAATGAGCAGTTCTTC | TRBJ2-1 | TRBV13 | NA | TRBD1
CASSLPPGKGMAGELFF | TGTGCCAGCAGTTTGCCCCCAGGGAAGGGGATGGCCGGGGAGCTGTTTTTT | TRBJ2-2 | TRBV28 | NA | NA
CASSPRGSGRAYEQYF | TGTGCCAGCAGCCCCCGGGGGAGCGGGAGGGCGTACGAGCAGTACTTC | TRBJ2-7 | TRBV14 | few | TRBD2
CASTSGTGARGYTF | TGTGCCAGCACCTCAGGTACAGGGGCCCGGGGCTACACCTTC | TRBJ1-2 | TRBV28 | NA | TRBD1
CSVSPRDTQYF | TGCAGTGTCAGCCCCAGGGATACGCAGTATTTT | TRBJ2-3 | TRBV20-1 | once | NA